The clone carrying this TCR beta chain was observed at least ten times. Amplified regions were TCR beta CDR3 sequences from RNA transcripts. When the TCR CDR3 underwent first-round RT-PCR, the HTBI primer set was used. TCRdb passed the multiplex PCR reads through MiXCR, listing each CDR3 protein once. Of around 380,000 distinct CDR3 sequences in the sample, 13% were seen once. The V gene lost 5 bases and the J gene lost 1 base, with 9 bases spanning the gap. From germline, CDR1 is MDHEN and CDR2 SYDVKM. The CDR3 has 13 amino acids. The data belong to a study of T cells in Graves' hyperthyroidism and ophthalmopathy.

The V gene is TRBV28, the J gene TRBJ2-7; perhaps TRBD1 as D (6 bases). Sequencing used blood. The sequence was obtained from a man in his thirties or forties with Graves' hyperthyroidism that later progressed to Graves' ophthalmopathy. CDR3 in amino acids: CASSPDRSYEQYF. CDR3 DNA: TGTGCCAGCAGTCCGGACAGATCCTACGAGCAGTACTTC.